The 27 T cell receptor beta chains reported below all come from one sample, sequenced in a study of blood T cell repertoires in COVID-19. Here immunoSEQ multiplex PCR was the method, and the copy in TCRdb shows in-frame clones only, minus some. Of around 150,000 clones in the sample, over 80% were seen once. The specimen sequenced was peripheral blood. All receptors derive from an elderly woman with active or convalescent COVID-19.

The rearrangement joins TRBV20-1 to TRBJ2-7, with unresolved D. The CDR3 spans 12 residues. The V and J ends lost 3 bases and 2 bases respectively, with 8 bases between them. Germline V gives CDR1 DFQATT, CDR2 SNEGSKA (reference sequence). CDR3 sequence reads: CSASDFPYEQYF. CDR3 nucleotides: TGCAGTGCTAGTGACTTTCCCTACGAGCAGTACTTC.

The chain is built from TRBV6-1 and TRBJ2-2; 7 positions agree with TRBD2. Germline trimming cut 4 bases from V and 1 base from J; bases unmatched to any gene: 6. Germline CDR1 MNHNS, CDR2 SASEGT. This CDR3 has 16 amino acids. DNA for the CDR3: TGTGCCAGCAGTGCGTTTCGGGGGGAGAACACCGGGGAGCTGTTTTTT. It is translated as CASSAFRGENTGELFF.

CDR3: CASSLERPSSGNTIYF. Written as DNA, the CDR3 is TGTGCCAGCAGCTTAGAGAGGCCCAGCTCTGGAAACACCATATATTTT. This rearrangement joins TRBV7-2 to TRBJ1-3; D gene unclear. The CDR3 covers 16 residues. The V and J ends lost 1 base and 0 bases respectively, with 10 bases between them. The germline V gene encodes CDR1 SGHTA and CDR2 FQGNSA.

The chain combines TRBV5-8 with TRBJ1-4; tentative D call: TRBD1 (6 bases). Germline lookup yields CDR1 SGHTS and CDR2 YDEGEE. The CDR3 is 16 residues long. V was trimmed by 2 bases and J by 0 bases, leaving 11 bases between them. CDR3 in amino acids: CASSLGQLATNEKLFF. CDR3 sequence (DNA): TGTGCCAGCAGCTTAGGACAGCTAGCAACTAATGAAAAACTGTTTTTT.

This clone is a singleton in its sample. The chain recombines TRBV19 with TRBJ1-5; D possibly corresponds to TRBD1 (6 bases). CDR3 length: 15 amino acids. Germline V gene sequence: CDR1 LNHDA, CDR2 SQIVND (reference sequence). Trimming stripped 5 bases from V and 0 bases from J, with 11 bases between. CDR3: CASSRDTDSNQPQHF. As DNA, the CDR3 is TGTGCCAGTAGTCGGGACACGGATAGCAATCAGCCCCAGCATTTT.

The CDR3 sequence: CASASRGGYTF. Written as DNA, the CDR3 is TGTGCCAGCGCATCTAGGGGCGGCTACACCTTC. The V and J genes are TRBV12-3 or TRBV12-4 and TRBJ1-2, with a weak D call TRBD1 (5 bases). This CDR3 region has 11 residues. V was clipped by 8 bases and J by 8 bases, with 12 bases between them.

This chain uses TRBV19 with TRBJ2-6, with D uncertain. CDR1 is LNHDA and CDR2 is SQIVND in the germline V gene (reference sequence). V shed 1 base and J shed 4 bases, with 8 bases lying between them. The CDR3 is 15 amino acids. CDR3 amino acids: CASSIGASGANVLTF. The CDR3 nucleotides read TGTGCCAGTAGTATAGGGGCATCAGGGGCCAACGTCCTGACTTTC.

The chain uses TRBV24-1 and TRBJ1-5, with D unresolved. V was pared by 3 bases and J by 6 bases, with 17 bases between. The CDR3 spans 16 residues. Germline V gene sequence: CDR1 KGHDR, CDR2 SFDVKD. CDR3 amino acids: CATSDARRAESQPQHF. DNA for the CDR3: TGTGCCACCAGTGATGCCCGGCGGGCTGAAAGTCAGCCCCAGCATTTT.

This rearrangement joins TRBV6-5 to TRBJ1-1; D ambiguous. The CDR3 has 15 amino acids. The germline gives CDR1 MNHEY, CDR2 SVGAGI. Trimming removed 2 bases at V and 4 bases at J, with 14 bases between. CDR3 coding DNA: TGTGCCAGCAGTTACGTTTCCCCTGAGAGCACTGAAGCTTTCTTT. It specifies CASSYVSPESTEAFF.

The chain couples TRBV11-2 to TRBJ2-7, with 9 bases matching TRBD2. CDR3 length: 15 amino acids. V dropped 4 bases and J dropped 5; count of bases not matched to a gene: 9. Germline V gene sequence: CDR1 SGHAT, CDR2 FQNNGV. CDR3 DNA: TGTGCCAGCAGCTCGGTGCGGGGGGGCATCCACGAGCAGTACTTC. Amino acid sequence: CASSSVRGGIHEQYF. Using reference TRBV11-2 and TRBJ2-7 for the parts outside the CDR3, the full variable domain is EAGVAQSPRYKIIEKRQSVAFWCNPISGHATLYWYQQILGQGPKLLIQFQNNGVVDDSQLPKDRFSAERLKGVDSTLKIQPAKLEDSAVYLCASSSVRGGIHEQYFGPGTRLTVT.

V usage is TRBV5-1 and J usage is TRBJ2-7; the D gene is possibly TRBD2 (7 bases). The germline CDR1 and CDR2 sequences are SGHRS and YFSETQ. The V end lost 5 bases, the J end lost 4 bases, and 19 bases lay between the germline ends. The CDR3 is made up of 15 amino acids. The CDR3 bases are TGCGCCAGCAGTCCGGGGGGCGGAGATCCATACGAGCAGTACTTC. Its protein is CASSPGGGDPYEQYF.

This chain links TRBV11-2 with TRBJ2-5, with TRBD2 identical over 10 bases. Germline V gene data show CDR1 as SGHAT and CDR2 as FQNNGV. Losses at the gene ends were 6 bases for V and 4 bases for J; bases not matched to a gene: 8. This CDR3 is built from 15 residues. The CDR3 reads CASSRAGGPVETQYF. For the CDR3, the DNA is TGTGCCAGCAGTAGAGCGGGGGGGCCGGTAGAGACCCAGTACTTC.

The gene calls are TRBV19 and TRBJ2-2, with 7 bases aligning to TRBD1. V lost 6 bases, J lost 3 bases, and 4 bases stayed unmatched. In germline, CDR1 is LNHDA, CDR2 SQIVND (reference sequence). This CDR3 is 14 amino acids long. The CDR3 bases are TGTGCCAGTAGGCTACAGGGGTACACCGGGGAGCTGTTTTTT. As protein: CASRLQGYTGELFF.

The V call is TRBV7-9, the J call TRBJ2-1; the match to TRBD1 covers 7 bases. The CDR3 covers 15 residues. V lost 5 bases, J lost 8 bases, and 12 bases stayed unmatched. In germline, CDR1 is SEHNR, CDR2 FQNEAQ (reference sequence). This CDR3 reads CASSPRDREIDEQFF. CDR3 bases: TGTGCCAGCAGCCCCCGGGACAGAGAAATCGATGAGCAGTTCTTC.

This clone was found a few times. The CDR3 loop reads CASKNTGPEKLFF. The CDR3 bases are TGTGCCAGCAAGAATACAGGGCCCGAAAAACTGTTTTTT. The V gene is TRBV6-6, the J gene TRBJ1-4; D may be TRBD1 (6 bases). The CDR3 totals 13 residues. Trimming removed 7 bases from V and 8 bases from J, with 14 bases in between. The germline CDR1 and CDR2 sequences are MNHNY and SVGAGI (reference sequence).

V usage is TRBV7-9 and J usage is TRBJ2-5; TRBD2 matches 9 bases. Germline loops: CDR1 SEHNR, CDR2 FQNEAQ (reference sequence). The CDR3 has 14 amino acids. J gave up 4 bases and V 5 bases, and 5 bases lay outside the gene matches. CDR3 bases: TGTGCCAGCAGCCGAGGGACTAGCAGAGAGACCCAGTACTTC. As protein: CASSRGTSRETQYF.

The gene calls are TRBV29-1 and TRBJ2-7, with 11 bases fitting TRBD1. V shed 3 bases, J shed 3 bases, and the junction held 1 base outside the gene matches. The CDR3 length is 13 residues. CDR1 and CDR2 (germline): SQVTM, ANQGSEA. CDR3 in DNA: TGCAGCGTTGAGGGACAGGGGGGCTACGAGCAGTACTTC. It yields the protein CSVEGQGGYEQYF.

The genes are TRBV19 and TRBJ2-7, with 10 bases that match TRBD2. The V gene's germline CDR1 is LNHDA and CDR2 SQIVND (reference sequence). CDR3 length: 15 amino acids. V lost 4 bases to trimming and J lost 4 bases; unmatched junction nucleotides: 7. CDR3 DNA: TGTGCCAGTAGTACAGGGCGTAGCGGGGGGTACGAGCAGTACTTC. It specifies CASSTGRSGGYEQYF.

The chain couples TRBV19 to TRBJ2-5, with 8 bases matching TRBD1. This CDR3 region has 15 residues. V trimming: 7 bases; J trimming: 4 bases; junction bases outside the gene matches: 11. Germline V gene data show CDR1 as LNHDA and CDR2 as SQIVND (reference sequence). The CDR3 bases are TGTGCCAGTAAAATTAGCAGGGGGCTAGGAGAGACCCAGTACTTC. Its protein is CASKISRGLGETQYF. Looking up the rest from reference TRBV19 and TRBJ2-5 gives the full variable domain: DGGITQSPKYLFRKEGQNVTLSCEQNLNHDAMYWYRQDPGQGLRLIYYSQIVNDFQKGDIAEGYSVSREKKESFPLTVTSAQKNPTAFYLCASKISRGLGETQYFGPGTRLLVL.

The J gene is TRBJ2-6, the V gene TRBV5-4; 11 nucleotides match TRBD1. Unmatched junction bases numbered 13, after V lost 7 bases and J lost 1 base. The CDR3 is 19 amino acids. Germline V gene sequence: CDR1 SGHNT, CDR2 YYREEE (reference sequence). CDR3 DNA sequence: TGTGCCAGCTTCTCCCTGGGACAGGGGGTTTCATCTGGGGCCAACGTCCTGACTTTC. This gives the protein CASFSLGQGVSSGANVLTF.

The CDR3 coding sequence is TGCGCCAGCAGCCAAGACAGGGTTGGGAATTCACCCCTCCACTTT. Encoded protein: CASSQDRVGNSPLHF. The rearrangement links TRBV4-3 to TRBJ1-6, with D possibly TRBD1 on 5 matching bases. Germline CDR1 and CDR2: LGHNA and YSLEER. The CDR3 extends over 15 amino acids. V was shortened by 0 bases and J by 7 bases, with 10 bases between the two germline ends.

This clone came up a few times. This chain joins TRBV6-1 and TRBJ2-3, with 10 bases fitting TRBD2. V shed 4 bases, J shed 5 bases, and the junction held 12 bases outside the gene matches. CDR3 size: 17 residues. Germline V lookup: CDR1 MNHNS, CDR2 SASEGT. Written as DNA, the CDR3 is TGTGCCAGCAGTGCCCGCGGTAGCGGGGGGACTGGAGATACGCAGTATTTT. It specifies CASSARGSGGTGDTQYF.

Only one count was recorded for this clone. The chain has TRBV5-6 and TRBJ2-5; maybe TRBD1 (6 bases). The CDR3 is made up of 16 amino acids. V lost 1 base and J lost 5, with 18 bases in between. The germline V gene encodes CDR1 SGHDT and CDR2 YYEEEE. CDR3 nucleotide sequence: TGTGCCAGCAGCTTGAGTATTCTGGGGGCGCAGGAGACCCAGTACTTC. Translated, it gives CASSLSILGAQETQYF.

This clone was detected once. The chain recombines TRBV7-9 with TRBJ2-5; D might be TRBD1 (6 bases). Germline V lookup: CDR1 SEHNR, CDR2 FQNEAQ (reference sequence). V lost 5 bases to trimming and J lost 5 bases, with 21 bases between them. CDR3 length equals 16 residues. CDR3 DNA: TGTGCCAGCAGCCCAACAGGTGGGGGCTACGGGGAGACCCAGTACTTC. Protein sequence: CASSPTGGGYGETQYF.

The chain couples TRBV25-1 to TRBJ1-5; D unclear. The germline gives CDR1 MGHDK, CDR2 SYGVNS. V was shortened by 2 bases and J by 4 bases, with 9 bases between the two germline ends. The length of the CDR3 is 14 residues. In DNA, the CDR3 is TGTGCCAGCAGTGAAATCAGGATGAATCAGCCCCAGCATTTT. Amino acid sequence: CASSEIRMNQPQHF.

This chain uses TRBV5-1 with TRBJ2-7; 7 nucleotides line up with TRBD1. Losses at the gene ends were 2 bases for V and 0 bases for J; bases not matched to a gene: 2. This CDR3 has 14 amino acids. The V gene's germline CDR1 is SGHRS and CDR2 YFSETQ. The CDR3 is CASSFGTDSYEQYF. The CDR3 coding sequence is TGCGCCAGCAGCTTCGGGACAGACTCCTACGAGCAGTACTTC.

The chain has TRBV27 and TRBJ1-5; D perhaps matches TRBD1 (5 bases). CDR1 is MNHEY and CDR2 is SMNVEV in the germline V gene (reference sequence). This CDR3 comprises 14 residues. Trimming removed 3 bases from V and 4 bases from J, with 10 bases in between. This CDR3 is CASSFWGGNQPQHF. DNA for the CDR3: TGTGCCAGCAGTTTTTGGGGGGGGAATCAGCCCCAGCATTTT.